The rows below give T cell receptor delta chains drawn from one sample of a study of gamma-delta T cells after stem cell transplantation. TCRdb reran clone calling via CATT on the RT-PCR reads. The sample holds fewer than 2,000 delta-chain clones; roughly 18% are singletons and the top ten take about 30%. The sample comprised gamma-delta T cells. The receptors come from a human donor. It is not recorded whose cells these are; they may come from a transplant donor. CDR3s include the opening cysteine and the closing phenylalanine or tryptophan. Each record gives: clone size, D gene, V gene, J gene, CDR3 protein, CDR3 DNA. D genes are given only for firm matches. A row's size may be missing; if present it is once, few, many or a size class.

size: large; D: TRDD3; V: TRDV2; J: TRDJ1; CDR3: CACDTVVGDTRSDKLIF; DNA: TGTGCCTGTGACACCGTTGTAGGGGATACTCGTTCCGATAAACTCATCTTT
size: large; D: -; V: TRDV2; J: TRDJ1; CDR3: CACDYSGHTDKLIF; DNA: TGTGCCTGTGACTATTCGGGCCACACCGATAAACTCATCTTT
size: large; D: -; V: TRDV2; J: TRDJ1; CDR3: CACDPLATGVGYTDKLIF; DNA: TGTGCCTGTGACCCGCTTGCTACAGGGGTGGGATACACCGATAAACTCATCTTT
size: large; D: TRDD3; V: TRDV2; J: TRDJ1; CDR3: CACDTVEHSGGETTPDKLIF; DNA: TGTGCCTGTGACACAGTGGAGCACTCTGGGGGGGAGACTACACCCGATAAACTCATCTTT
size: large; D: -; V: TRDV2; J: TRDJ1; CDR3: CACDPVLGRDKLIF; DNA: TGTGCCTGTGACCCCGTACTGGGACGGGATAAACTCATCTTT
size: medium-sized; D: TRDD3; V: TRDV2; J: TRDJ1; CDR3: CACDSLTGDSGKYTDKLIF; DNA: TGTGCCTGTGACTCCCTTACTGGGGACTCCGGGAAGTACACCGATAAACTCATCTTT
size: -; D: TRDD3; V: TRDV2; J: TRDJ3; CDR3: CACDTAPLGDTPWDTRQMFF; DNA: TGTGCCTGTGACACCGCCCCACTGGGGGATACCCCCTGGGACACCCGACAGATGTTTTTC
size: -; D: TRDD3; V: TRDV2; J: TRDJ1; CDR3: CACDLMSAGLGDTGDKLIF; DNA: TGTGCCTGTGACTTGATGTCGGCGGGGCTGGGGGATACAGGCGATAAACTCATCTTT
size: -; D: -; V: TRDV2; J: TRDJ1; CDR3: CACDTVPLTGRGKQNPTDKLIF; DNA: TGTGCCTGTGACACCGTTCCGCTTACGGGTCGGGGGAAACAAAACCCGACCGATAAACTCATCTTT
size: -; D: -; V: TRDV2; J: TRDJ1; CDR3: CACDPMVGGTDKLIF; DNA: TGTGCCTGTGATCCAATGGTTGGAGGCACCGATAAACTCATCTTT
size: large; D: -; V: TRDV2; J: TRDJ3; CDR3: CACDTILEQTWDTRQMFF; DNA: TGTGCCTGTGACACTATATTGGAGCAAACCTGGGACACCCGACAGATGTTTTTC
size: -; D: TRDD3; V: TRDV2; J: TRDJ1; CDR3: CACDSVLGDPLTDKLIF; DNA: TGTGCCTGTGACTCCGTACTGGGGGATCCGTTAACCGATAAACTCATCTTT
size: -; D: TRDD3; V: TRDV2; J: TRDJ1; CDR3: CACDTVLGEEYTDKLIF; DNA: TGTGCCTGTGACACCGTACTGGGGGAGGAGTACACCGATAAACTCATCTTT
size: medium-sized; D: TRDD3; V: TRDV2; J: TRDJ3; CDR3: CACDTVGDTRRDTRQMFF; DNA: TGTGCCTGTGACACTGTGGGGGATACTAGGAGGGACACCCGACAGATGTTTTTC
size: -; D: TRDD3; V: TRDV2; J: TRDJ3; CDR3: CACDSVLGDTRAWDTRQMFF; DNA: TGTGCCTGTGACTCCGTACTGGGGGATACGCGAGCCTGGGACACCCGACAGATGTTTTTC
size: medium-sized; D: TRDD3; V: TRDV2; J: TRDJ1; CDR3: CACDTVLGDPDKLIF; DNA: TGTGCCTGTGACACCGTGCTGGGGGATCCCGATAAACTCATCTTT
size: medium-sized; D: TRDD3; V: TRDV2; J: TRDJ1; CDR3: CACDTVIGGSETYTDKLIF; DNA: TGTGCCTGTGACACCGTGATTGGGGGATCCGAAACCTACACCGATAAACTCATCTTT
size: large; D: TRDD3; V: TRDV2; J: TRDJ1; CDR3: CACDRLGDGDKLIF; DNA: TGTGCCTGTGACCGACTGGGGGACGGCGATAAACTCATCTTT
size: large; D: -; V: TRDV2; J: TRDJ3; CDR3: CACDTVSGLVDPVVRDTRQMFF; DNA: TGTGCCTGTGACACCGTTTCGGGACTGGTCGACCCTGTCGTTCGGGACACCCGACAGATGTTTTTC
size: -; D: TRDD3; V: TRDV2; J: TRDJ1; CDR3: CACDTLRPSLTGGYWNPTLGDTDKLIF; DNA: TGTGCCTGTGACACCCTAAGGCCTTCCCTTACTGGGGGATACTGGAATCCCACACTGGGAGACACCGATAAACTCATCTTT
size: medium-sized; D: TRDD3; V: TRDV2; J: TRDJ1; CDR3: CACDRLGDPPHSYTDKLIF; DNA: TGTGCCTGTGACCGCCTGGGGGATCCCCCCCACTCATACACCGATAAACTCATCTTT
size: medium-sized; D: TRDD3; V: TRDV2; J: TRDJ1; CDR3: CACDTVTGGPYTDKLIF; DNA: TGTGCCTGTGACACCGTTACTGGGGGCCCGTACACCGATAAACTCATCTTT
size: medium-sized; D: TRDD3; V: TRDV2; J: TRDJ1; CDR3: CACDTVVGGYWKGTDKLIF; DNA: TGTGCCTGTGACACCGTTGTTGGGGGATACTGGAAAGGAACCGATAAACTCATCTTT
size: few; D: TRDD3; V: TRDV1; J: TRDJ1; CDR3: CALGCPSYLLGIAADKLIF; DNA: TGTGCTCTTGGGTGTCCTTCTTACTTACTGGGGATCGCGGCGGATAAACTCATCTTT
size: few; D: TRDD3; V: TRDV2; J: TRDJ1; CDR3: CACDPLLPTGGYAFDKLIF; DNA: TGTGCCTGTGACCCTCTTCTTCCTACTGGGGGATACGCGTTCGATAAACTCATCTTT
size: medium-sized; D: -; V: TRDV2; J: TRDJ3; CDR3: CACDIGTLPSSWDTRQMFF; DNA: TGTGCCTGTGACATCGGGACCCTCCCCAGCTCCTGGGACACCCGACAGATGTTTTTC
size: large; D: TRDD3; V: TRDV2; J: TRDJ1; CDR3: CACDGMGDIADKLIF; DNA: TGTGCCTGTGACGGTATGGGGGATATAGCCGATAAACTCATCTTT
size: large; D: TRDD3; V: TRDV2; J: TRDJ1; CDR3: CACEQLGDRGSAADKLIF; DNA: TGTGCCTGTGAACAACTGGGGGATAGGGGGTCCGCCGCCGATAAACTCATCTTT